This TCR beta chain originates from a study of blood T cell repertoires in COVID-19. V was clipped by 6 bases and J by 4 bases; unmatched bases: 5. CDR3 size: 13 residues. From germline, CDR1 is SGHTA and CDR2 FQGTGA. Sequenced by immunoSEQ multiplex PCR; TCRdb stores in-frame clones only, minus some. The data contain roughly 200,000 clones, more than 60% of them singletons. This TCR derives from a man in his fifties or sixties who had recovered from COVID-19. The chain links TRBV7-3 to TRBJ2-5, with 7 bases fitting TRBD2. The sample was peripheral blood. In nucleotides, the CDR3 is TGTGCCAGCAGTTGGACTAGGGGAGAGACCCAGTACTTC. This encodes CASSWTRGETQYF.